One and the same sample provided the 8 T cell receptor beta chains below, sequenced in a study of cytomegalovirus exposure and HLA in healthy donors. PCR was performed using 60 Vbeta and 13 Jbeta primers. Profiled with immunoSEQ multiplex PCR; TCRdb holds only in-frame clones, not every one. The table shows roughly 170,000 clones, with about 80% occurring only once. Material: PBMCs. All receptors derive from a woman younger than 45 in good health and CMV-seronegative.

V usage is TRBV5-6 and J usage is TRBJ2-7; TRBD1 agrees at 7 bases. Germline trimming cut 4 bases from V and 2 bases from J; bases unmatched to any gene: 3. CDR3 length equals 13 residues. Germline V gene lookup returns CDR1 SGHDT and CDR2 YYEEEE. CDR3 sequence: CASSRQGAYEQYF. For the CDR3, the DNA is TGTGCCAGCAGCCGCCAGGGGGCCTACGAGCAGTACTTC.

This chain links TRBV7-9 with TRBJ1-2; TRBD1 aligns across 9 bases. The germline V gene encodes CDR1 SEHNR and CDR2 FQNEAQ (reference sequence). CDR3 length equals 15 residues. V lost 5 bases to trimming and J lost 2 bases; unmatched junction nucleotides: 6. The CDR3 spells CASSVTGGKNYGYTF. In DNA form, the CDR3 reads TGTGCCAGCAGCGTTACAGGGGGCAAGAACTATGGCTACACCTTC.

The V and J genes are TRBV6-1 and TRBJ2-2; 9 bases align to TRBD2. Germline V lookup: CDR1 MNHNS, CDR2 SASEGT. CDR3 size: 18 residues. J gave up 0 bases and V 2 bases, and 7 bases lay outside the gene matches. CDR3 coding DNA: TGTGCCAGCAGTGAATCTCCACTAGCGGGCTCGAACACCGGGGAGCTGTTTTTT. This gives the protein CASSESPLAGSNTGELFF.

This clone was observed a handful of times. This rearrangement joins TRBV5-1 to TRBJ2-1, with D possibly matching TRBD2 (5 bases). The CDR3 spans 13 residues. Germline CDR1 and CDR2: SGHRS and YFSETQ. Trimming cost V 7 bases and J 6 bases, with 14 bases left between them. Written as DNA, the CDR3 is TGCGCCAGCGGTCGTGAGGACTTCAATGAGCAGTTCTTC. Amino acid sequence: CASGREDFNEQFF.

This clone was observed a single time. This chain links TRBV6-5 with TRBJ1-4; TRBD1 is a possible D gene (5 bases). The V gene lost 2 bases and the J gene lost 8 bases, with 12 bases spanning the gap. From germline, CDR1 is MNHEY and CDR2 SVGAGI. CDR3 length: 14 residues. Here the CDR3 reads CASSYLGAREKLFF. The CDR3 region has the DNA TGTGCCAGCAGTTACCTTGGGGCTCGGGAAAAACTGTTTTTT.

This clone was seen a handful of times. The chain employs TRBV28 and TRBJ2-7, with D possibly TRBD2 on 5 matching bases. This CDR3 comprises 14 residues. CDR1 and CDR2 from the germline V gene are MDHEN and SYDVKM. V was pared by 1 base and J by 6 bases, with 13 bases between. The DNA of the CDR3 is TGTGCCAGCAGTTTATTTTCGGGGTCCGGCGAGCAGTACTTC. The encoded protein is CASSLFSGSGEQYF.

This rearrangement joins TRBV5-4 to TRBJ2-7, with TRBD1 matching over 7 bases. The CDR3 is 14 amino acids. CDR1 and CDR2 from the germline V gene are SGHNT and YYREEE (reference sequence). V was clipped by 0 bases and J by 7 bases; unmatched bases: 7. This CDR3 is CASSLGQGRGEQYF. The CDR3 region has the DNA TGTGCCAGCAGCTTGGGACAGGGCAGGGGGGAGCAGTACTTC.

The chain has TRBV7-6 and TRBJ2-1; D is perhaps TRBD2 (6 bases). Trimming cost V 1 base and J 2 bases, with 15 bases left between them. The CDR3 loop spans 17 amino acids. The germline V gene has CDR1 SGHVS and CDR2 FNYEAQ. CDR3 loop: CASSLGGGWKTYNEQFF. In nucleotides, the CDR3 is TGTGCCAGCAGCTTAGGCGGAGGGTGGAAAACCTACAATGAGCAGTTCTTC. The variable domain in full, completed from reference TRBV7-6 and TRBJ2-1, reads GAGVSQSPRYKVTKRGQDVALRCDPISGHVSLYWYRQALGQGPEFLTYFNYEAQQDKSGLPNDRFSAERPEGSISTLTIQRTEQRDSAMYRCASSLGGGWKTYNEQFFGPGTRLTVL.